The 29 T cell receptor beta chains reported below all come from one sample, sequenced in a study of blood T cell repertoires in COVID-19. Libraries were prepared by immunoSEQ multiplex PCR; TCRdb keeps only in-frame clonotypes and omits some of them. This table has 120,000 or so clones, roughly 90% appearing once. The specimen sequenced was peripheral blood. These receptors came from a woman of 80 years or more with acute or convalescent COVID-19.

The V gene is TRBV5-1, the J gene TRBJ1-1; D gene unclear. This CDR3 region has 13 residues. Germline V gene sequence: CDR1 SGHRS, CDR2 YFSETQ. V shed 4 bases and J shed 0 bases, with 7 bases lying between them. CDR3 in amino acids: CASSPRVNTEAFF. Here the CDR3 DNA reads TGCGCCAGCAGCCCCCGGGTGAACACTGAAGCTTTCTTT.

The chain recombines TRBV6-2 or TRBV6-3 with TRBJ1-6, with TRBD1 matching over 7 bases. CDR1 and CDR2 (germline): MNHEY, SVGEGT. Germline trimming cut 6 bases from V and 2 bases from J; bases unmatched to any gene: 1. This CDR3 is built from 14 residues. The CDR3 here is CASSGQAYNSPLHF. Written as DNA, the CDR3 is TGTGCCAGCAGCGGACAGGCCTATAATTCACCCCTCCACTTT.

This clone was recorded only once. The V call is TRBV4-1, the J call TRBJ1-2; no definite D call. V lost 6 bases and J lost 2, with 10 bases in between. CDR3 length: 13 amino acids. Germline V lookup: CDR1 MGHRA, CDR2 YSYEKL. CDR3 sequence: CASSREPNYGYTF. CDR3 in DNA: TGCGCCAGCAGTCGCGAACCCAACTATGGCTACACCTTC.

This clone was recorded once. The chain couples TRBV29-1 to TRBJ2-6, with D unresolved. The length of the CDR3 is 12 residues. Germline V lookup: CDR1 SQVTM, CDR2 ANQGSEA. Trimming took off 4 bases at V and 4 bases at J, with 5 bases between the two ends. CDR3 nucleotide sequence: TGCAGCGTTGGGCCGGGGGCCAACGTCCTGACTTTC. Its protein is CSVGPGANVLTF.

This clone was seen more than once but under ten times. The V gene is TRBV6-6, the J gene TRBJ2-5; TRBD2 aligns across 9 bases. V lost 0 bases and J lost 4; bases outside the gene matches: 6. The CDR3 is 16 amino acids. Germline CDR1 is MNHNY and CDR2 is SVGAGI (reference sequence). CDR3 in DNA: TGTGCCAGCAGTTACTCTGGGCGGGAGGGCCCAGAGACCCAGTACTTC. Its translation is CASSYSGREGPETQYF.

The V call is TRBV9, the J call TRBJ2-2; 8 positions agree with TRBD2. The CDR3 is made up of 17 amino acids. J lost 5 bases, V lost 3 bases, and 12 bases had no gene match. Germline CDR1 is SGDLS and CDR2 is YYNGEE. As DNA, the CDR3 is TGTGCCAGCAGCGGACATGCCGGGGGGGCTTTAACCGGGGAGCTGTTTTTT. Protein: CASSGHAGGALTGELFF.

V and J are TRBV5-1 and TRBJ1-1; D might be TRBD1 (5 bases). V shed 4 bases and J shed 7 bases, with 17 bases lying between them. Per germline, CDR1 SGHRS and CDR2 YFSETQ. This CDR3 spans 14 amino acids. CDR3 bases: TGCGCCAGCAGCGTCCCGGGTGGGACTAGTGAAGCTTTCTTT. This codes for CASSVPGGTSEAFF.

The chain joins TRBV10-3 to TRBJ2-7, with 8 bases lining up with TRBD2. The V segment lost 5 bases and the J segment 0 bases; nucleotides outside the gene matches: 6. Germline V gene lookup returns CDR1 ENHRY and CDR2 SYGVKD. The CDR3 is 15 amino acids. The CDR3 loop is CAISRLAMSSYEQYF. Here the CDR3 DNA reads TGTGCCATCAGTCGACTAGCGATGAGCTCCTACGAGCAGTACTTC.

The J gene is TRBJ2-3, the V gene TRBV5-6, with 10 bases fitting TRBD1. This CDR3 has 16 amino acids. Unmatched junction bases numbered 6, after V lost 4 bases and J lost 1 base. Germline CDR1 is SGHDT and CDR2 is YYEEEE. In DNA, the CDR3 is TGTGCCAGCAGCGCGACAGGGGGCGCCGGCACAGATACGCAGTATTTT. Protein: CASSATGGAGTDTQYF. The entire variable domain, with the rest obtained from reference TRBV5-6 and TRBJ2-3, is as follows: DAGVTQSPTHLIKTRGQQVTLRCSPKSGHDTVSWYQQALGQGPQFIFQYYEEEERQRGNFPDRFSGHQFPNYSSELNVNALLLGDSALYLCASSATGGAGTDTQYFGPGTRLTVL.

The genes are TRBV5-1 and TRBJ1-4; 8 bases agree with TRBD1. The germline V gene encodes CDR1 SGHRS and CDR2 YFSETQ. V shed 7 bases, J shed 0 bases, and the junction held 5 bases outside the gene matches. The CDR3 totals 15 residues. CDR3 nucleotides: TGCGCCAGCGGCGGACAGGGCGCAACTAATGAAAAACTGTTTTTT. Its protein is CASGGQGATNEKLFF. Full variable domain (remainder filled in from reference TRBV5-1 and TRBJ1-4): KAGVTQTPRYLIKTRGQQVTLSCSPISGHRSVSWYQQTPGQGLQFLFEYFSETQRNKGNFPGRFSGRQFSNSRSEMNVSTLELGDSALYLCASGGQGATNEKLFFGSGTQLSVL.

V usage is TRBV4-3 and J usage is TRBJ2-1; D gene uncertain. Germline CDR1 LGHNA, CDR2 YSLEER. V gave up 0 bases and J gave up 7 bases, with 16 bases separating them. The CDR3 is made up of 16 amino acids. CDR3 sequence: CASSQDLLPSGNEQFF. CDR3 nucleotide sequence: TGCGCCAGCAGCCAAGATCTTCTACCTTCTGGTAATGAGCAGTTCTTC.

The chain joins TRBV27 to TRBJ1-2; D gene unclear. CDR3 size: 13 residues. Trimming shortened V by 8 bases and J by 4 bases, and 14 bases separated the two germline ends. The germline V gene encodes CDR1 MNHEY and CDR2 SMNVEV (reference sequence). The CDR3 sequence: CASGRGSAYGYTF. As DNA, the CDR3 is TGTGCCAGCGGTCGTGGCTCCGCCTATGGCTACACCTTC.

The chain couples TRBV11-3 to TRBJ2-3; D might be TRBD1 (6 bases). Germline CDR1 is SGHNT and CDR2 is YENEEA. The CDR3 is 13 amino acids. The V gene lost 5 bases and the J gene lost 1 base, with 7 bases spanning the gap. CDR3: CASSHRGTDTQYF. CDR3 DNA sequence: TGTGCCAGCAGCCACAGGGGCACAGATACGCAGTATTTT.

CDR3 loop: CASADTGGGETQYF. The CDR3 nucleotides are TGCGCCAGCGCGGATACAGGGGGTGGGGAGACCCAGTACTTC. The gene calls are TRBV5-1 and TRBJ2-5; TRBD1 agrees at 8 bases. Germline V CDR1 and CDR2: SGHRS, YFSETQ. This CDR3 has 14 residues. V shed 7 bases, J shed 5 bases, and the junction held 10 bases outside the gene matches.

This chain links TRBV7-8 with TRBJ1-2; 10 bases map to TRBD1. The CDR3 has 16 amino acids. Germline V gives CDR1 SGHVS, CDR2 FQNEAQ. J lost 5 bases, V lost 2 bases, and 8 bases had no gene match. CDR3 coding DNA: TGTGCCAGCAGCTTAAGAGGGACAGGGGATGGTTATGGCTACACCTTC. It codes for CASSLRGTGDGYGYTF.

The chain recombines TRBV6-2 or TRBV6-3 with TRBJ2-7; 11 nucleotides match TRBD1. From germline, CDR1 is MNHEY and CDR2 SVGEGT. Unmatched junction bases numbered 31, after V lost 6 bases and J lost 0 bases. The CDR3 runs 24 residues. Here the CDR3 reads CASSQTGYITGDRGNVRLSYEQYF. The CDR3 DNA follows: TGTGCCAGCAGCCAGACTGGCTATATTACCGGGGACAGGGGGAACGTCCGTCTCTCCTACGAGCAGTACTTC.

This clone was seen more than once but under ten times. The chain is built from TRBV5-4 and TRBJ1-3; D possibly corresponds to TRBD1 (5 bases). From germline, CDR1 is SGHNT and CDR2 YYREEE (reference sequence). V shed 4 bases and J shed 0 bases, with 14 bases lying between them. The CDR3 sequence is 16 residues long. Here the CDR3 reads CASSRGTAISGNTIYF. As DNA, the CDR3 is TGTGCCAGCAGCCGCGGGACGGCAATCTCTGGAAACACCATATATTTT.

DNA for the CDR3: TGCGCCAGCAGCCTAGCGGGGGGGCCAGAGACCCAGTACTTC. Translated, it gives CASSLAGGPETQYF. The chain links TRBV5-1 to TRBJ2-5; 12 bases map to TRBD2. Trimming took 4 bases from V and 4 from J; bases not matched to a gene: 2. From germline, CDR1 is SGHRS and CDR2 YFSETQ. The CDR3 runs 14 residues.

The rearrangement links TRBV10-3 to TRBJ1-2; possible D gene TRBD1, 5 bases. The germline CDR1 and CDR2 sequences are ENHRY and SYGVKD. V lost 3 bases and J 1 base, leaving 6 bases between the germline ends. The CDR3 totals 13 residues. The CDR3 region has the DNA TGTGCCATCAGTGACCAGGGTAACTATGGCTACACCTTC. This encodes CAISDQGNYGYTF.

This clone occurred once. The genes are TRBV4-1 and TRBJ2-3, with 7 bases identical to TRBD1. Germline trimming cut 4 bases from V and 3 bases from J; bases unmatched to any gene: 13. The CDR3 has 17 amino acids. Germline CDR1 MGHRA, CDR2 YSYEKL. The chain's CDR3 is CASSLTAGGLGTDTQYF. CDR3 DNA sequence: TGCGCCAGCAGCCTCACCGCAGGGGGTCTCGGTACAGATACGCAGTATTTT.

The rearrangement joins TRBV4-1 to TRBJ2-7; a possible D gene is TRBD1 (5 bases). Deletions cut 6 bases from V and 2 bases from J, with 17 bases between. CDR3 size: 15 residues. CDR1 and CDR2 (germline): MGHRA, YSYEKL. The CDR3 DNA reads as TGCGCCAGCAGAAGAAGCGCGGACAAAACCTACGAGCAGTACTTC. Translated: CASRRSADKTYEQYF.

V and J are TRBV29-1 and TRBJ2-1, with TRBD2 matching 7 bases. V lost 4 bases and J lost 9; bases outside the gene matches: 3. The CDR3 covers 11 residues. Germline CDR1 SQVTM, CDR2 ANQGSEA. The CDR3 coding sequence is TGCAGCGTTGTTTCGGGGGGTGAGCAGTTCTTC. Amino acids: CSVVSGGEQFF.

The chain combines TRBV4-1 with TRBJ2-5; 9 positions match TRBD1. V gave up 7 bases and J gave up 3 bases; unmatched junction bases: 3. The germline gives CDR1 MGHRA, CDR2 YSYEKL. This CDR3 has 13 residues. CDR3: CASKRTGEETQYF. In DNA, the CDR3 is TGCGCCAGCAAACGGACAGGGGAAGAGACCCAGTACTTC.

This chain connects TRBV15 to TRBJ2-2, with D tentatively TRBD2 (6 bases). The germline CDR1 and CDR2 sequences are LNHNV and YYDKDF (reference sequence). The length of the CDR3 is 13 residues. The ends were cut back, 8 bases at V and 7 bases at J, with 14 bases in the middle. The CDR3: CATALMEGGELFF. In nucleotides, the CDR3 is TGTGCCACCGCTCTTATGGAGGGCGGGGAGCTGTTTTTT.

The table lists this clone with a count of one. The chain is built from TRBV5-4 and TRBJ2-2; a weak D match, TRBD2 (5 bases). CDR1 SGHNT and CDR2 YYREEE come from the germline V gene (reference sequence). The germline V and J ends were trimmed by 5 bases and 1 base, with 9 bases remaining between them. CDR3 length: 14 amino acids. CDR3 DNA sequence: TGTGCCAGCAGGCCCGGACTGAACACCGGGGAGCTGTTTTTT. Translated: CASRPGLNTGELFF.

This chain links TRBV6-5 with TRBJ2-5, with D maybe TRBD2 (5 bases). The CDR3 has 14 amino acids. V gave up 3 bases and J gave up 1 base, with 9 bases separating them. Per germline, CDR1 MNHEY and CDR2 SVGAGI. The CDR3 region is CASSYDGLQETQYF. In nucleotides, the CDR3 is TGTGCCAGCAGTTATGACGGACTCCAAGAGACCCAGTACTTC.

The chain has TRBV19 and TRBJ2-5; maybe TRBD1 (6 bases). V was shortened by 3 bases and J by 0 bases, with 11 bases between the two germline ends. CDR1 and CDR2 from the germline V gene are LNHDA and SQIVND (reference sequence). The CDR3 contains 15 residues. The DNA of the CDR3 is TGTGCCAGTAGTATTGTGTGGACAGACCAAGAGACCCAGTACTTC. This sequence encodes CASSIVWTDQETQYF.

This rearrangement joins TRBV6-5 to TRBJ1-1; possible D gene TRBD1, 5 bases. The CDR3 has 15 amino acids. Germline V gives CDR1 MNHEY, CDR2 SVGAGI. V was trimmed by 7 bases and J by 6 bases, leaving 21 bases between them. The CDR3 is CASTTGREGKPEAFF. The DNA for the CDR3 is TGTGCCAGCACCACAGGCAGGGAAGGGAAACCTGAAGCTTTCTTT.

V is TRBV4-1 and J is TRBJ2-1; 8 bases fit TRBD1. There are 16 residues in the CDR3. Trimming at V came to 0 bases and at J to 5 bases, leaving 6 bases not matched to a gene. Germline assignment: CDR1 MGHRA and CDR2 YSYEKL. CDR3 residues: CASSQDGRGQDNEQFF. The CDR3 region has the DNA TGCGCCAGCAGCCAAGATGGCAGGGGGCAAGACAATGAGCAGTTCTTC.